The T cell receptor beta chain under discussion was sequenced for a study of blood T cell repertoires in COVID-19. Assay: immunoSEQ multiplex PCR; the TCRdb copy retains only in-frame clones and omits some. The data show around 180,000 clones, roughly 88% seen once. The CDR3 contains 12 residues. V dropped 5 bases and J dropped 10 bases, with 13 bases sitting between them. Germline CDR1 reads MNHEY; CDR2 reads SVGAGI. The V gene is TRBV6-5, the J gene TRBJ2-3; possible D gene TRBD2, 6 bases. Sequencing was done on a sample of peripheral blood. This TCR came from a woman aged 80 or older with acute or convalescent COVID-19. CDR3 in DNA: TGTGCCAGCAGTCGGACTAACTCGGCGCAGTATTTT. Its protein is CASSRTNSAQYF.